One and the same sample provided the 20 T cell receptor beta chains below, sequenced in a study of cytomegalovirus exposure and HLA in healthy donors. The PCR used 60 Vbeta and 13 Jbeta primers. The assay was immunoSEQ multiplex PCR, and TCRdb's table has in-frame clones only and misses some. The sample has approximately 210,000 clones, 70% to 80% seen once. The source material was PBMCs. The receptor source for this set is a woman in her fifties or sixties in good health and CMV-seronegative.

This clone has more than one count but fewer than ten. The genes are TRBV6-5 and TRBJ2-1; 7 bases map to TRBD2. The germline gives CDR1 MNHEY, CDR2 SVGAGI. CDR3 length: 10 residues. The CDR3: CADGGSEQFF. The CDR3 region has the DNA TGTGCGGACGGGGGGAGTGAGCAGTTCTTC.

The genes are TRBV29-1 and TRBJ1-5, with a weak D call TRBD1 (5 bases). Germline values: CDR1 SQVTM, CDR2 ANQGSEA. The V end was cut by 7 bases, the J end by 2 bases, with 12 bases between. The CDR3 runs to 13 residues. CDR3 residues: CSDPGKRNQPQHF. The CDR3 nucleotides are TGCAGCGACCCAGGGAAACGCAATCAGCCCCAGCATTTT.

The V call is TRBV10-2, the J call TRBJ1-6; no firm D call. V lost 3 bases, J lost 3 bases, and 9 bases lay in between. The CDR3 sequence is 15 residues long. In germline, CDR1 is WSHSY, CDR2 SAAADI. CDR3 amino acids: CASSEEGLYNSPLHF. The CDR3 DNA reads as TGCGCCAGCAGTGAAGAGGGTCTCTATAATTCACCCCTCCACTTT.

V gene TRBV11-2 combines with J gene TRBJ1-5; no firm D call. Trimming removed 1 base from V and 6 bases from J, with 13 bases in between. Germline V gene sequence: CDR1 SGHAT, CDR2 FQNNGV. CDR3 size: 15 residues. The CDR3: CASSLGLGPGQPQHF. CDR3 bases: TGTGCCAGCAGCTTAGGGCTGGGCCCCGGTCAGCCCCAGCATTTT.

This chain links TRBV7-3 with TRBJ2-1, with 10 bases identical to TRBD1. Germline CDR1 is SGHTA and CDR2 is FQGTGA. Unmatched junction bases numbered 6, after V lost 5 bases and J lost 8 bases. The CDR3 is made up of 14 amino acids. The CDR3 protein is CASSPWTGGDEQFF. The CDR3 DNA sequence: TGTGCCAGCAGCCCGTGGACAGGGGGAGATGAGCAGTTCTTC.

The chain couples TRBV5-1 to TRBJ2-5, with TRBD2 matching over 7 bases. The V gene's germline CDR1 is SGHRS and CDR2 YFSETQ. V trimming: 4 bases; J trimming: 4 bases; junction bases outside the gene matches: 4. CDR3 length: 13 amino acids. The DNA of the CDR3 is TGCGCCAGCAGCCCTACGGGGGGAGAGACCCAGTACTTC. Encoded protein: CASSPTGGETQYF.

In this sample, this clone turned up once. CDR3: CASSGGEYMKPQHF. The CDR3, as DNA: TGCGCCAGCAGCGGGGGGGAGTATATGAAGCCCCAGCATTTT. The chain has TRBV5-1 and TRBJ1-5; a possible D gene is TRBD1 (5 bases). CDR3 size: 14 residues. V lost 4 bases and J 8 bases, leaving 16 bases between the germline ends. The V gene's germline CDR1 is SGHRS and CDR2 YFSETQ.

Concerning this clone itself: Likely a read error: the CDR3 ends without its conserved phenylalanine or tryptophan. The chain combines TRBV19 with TRBJ2-3, with 10 bases aligning to TRBD2. The CDR3 consists of 15 residues. CDR1 is LNHDA, CDR2 SQIVND, per germline (reference sequence). V shed 4 bases and J 2 bases; nucleotides not matched to a gene: 3. The CDR3 bases are TGTGCCAGTAGTACGACTAGCGGGCCCACAGATACGCAGTATCTT. Amino acid sequence: CASSTTSGPTDTQYL.

The rearrangement uses TRBV5-4 and TRBJ1-6, with 7 bases that match TRBD1. V lost 3 bases to trimming and J lost 6 bases; unmatched junction nucleotides: 6. The CDR3 length is 15 residues. Germline CDR1 and CDR2: SGHNT and YYREEE (reference sequence). The CDR3 here is CASSSDRLSNSPLHF. The DNA for the CDR3 is TGTGCCAGCAGCTCGGACAGGCTCTCTAATTCACCCCTCCACTTT.

A single count supports this clone. This rearrangement joins TRBV5-4 to TRBJ2-7; 9 nucleotides align to TRBD2. The germline V gene has CDR1 SGHNT and CDR2 YYREEE (reference sequence). The CDR3 consists of 15 residues. V was pared by 4 bases and J by 2 bases, with 7 bases of the junction left unmatched. The CDR3 spells CASSLGRGGAYEQYF. The CDR3 region has the DNA TGTGCCAGCAGCCTCGGGCGGGGGGGAGCCTACGAGCAGTACTTC.

The CDR3 reads CASSEGVHTEAFF. For the CDR3, the DNA is TGTGCCAGCAGTGAAGGGGTACACACTGAAGCTTTCTTT. The chain carries TRBV6-4 and TRBJ1-1; a possible D gene is TRBD1 (5 bases). Trimming left V 3 bases short and J 3 bases short, with 8 bases between. CDR1 is MRHNA, CDR2 SNTAGT, per germline. The length of the CDR3 is 13 residues.

This chain connects TRBV28 to TRBJ2-7, with D perhaps TRBD1 (5 bases). The CDR3 has 11 residues. Germline V CDR1 and CDR2: MDHEN, SYDVKM. V was trimmed by 4 bases and J by 7 bases, leaving 8 bases between them. CDR3: CASSSRTEQYF. The CDR3 nucleotides read TGTGCCAGCAGTTCTAGGACAGAGCAGTACTTC.

The chain links TRBV11-2 to TRBJ2-7, with TRBD2 identical over 7 bases. The CDR3 extends over 15 amino acids. Germline lookup yields CDR1 SGHAT and CDR2 FQNNGV. Losses at the gene ends were 2 bases for V and 1 base for J; bases not matched to a gene: 5. In nucleotides, the CDR3 is TGTGCCAGCAGCTTAAGGTCTAGCGGTTCCTACGAGCAGTACTTC. Encoded protein: CASSLRSSGSYEQYF.

The J gene is TRBJ1-1, the V gene TRBV4-3, with a weak D call TRBD1 (5 bases). Trimming removed 0 bases from V and 0 bases from J, with 14 bases in between. From germline, CDR1 is LGHNA and CDR2 YSLEER. The CDR3 contains 17 residues. The CDR3 here is CASSQDLGGALNTEAFF. CDR3 bases: TGCGCCAGCAGCCAAGATCTTGGAGGGGCCCTGAACACTGAAGCTTTCTTT.

A few counts support this clone. The V gene is TRBV7-9, the J gene TRBJ2-2; 7 nucleotides match TRBD1. This CDR3 spans 14 amino acids. The germline gives CDR1 SEHNR, CDR2 FQNEAQ (reference sequence). V lost 5 bases and J lost 5; bases outside the gene matches: 5. The CDR3 sequence: CASSLETGTGELFF. In DNA form, the CDR3 reads TGTGCCAGCAGCCTCGAGACAGGGACCGGGGAGCTGTTTTTT.

This clone was found a few times. The chain links TRBV28 to TRBJ1-1; D uncertain. The V gene's germline CDR1 is MDHEN and CDR2 SYDVKM. V was clipped by 3 bases and J by 1 base, with 9 bases between them. CDR3 length: 14 residues. CDR3 region: CASSFPRANTEAFF. As DNA, the CDR3 is TGTGCCAGCAGTTTTCCCCGAGCGAACACTGAAGCTTTCTTT.

This chain joins TRBV6-1 and TRBJ1-1; 10 nucleotides agree with TRBD1. Germline V CDR1 and CDR2: MNHNS, SASEGT. CDR3 size: 16 residues. After removal of 3 bases from V and 4 bases from J, the junction contained 8 bases not matched to a gene. DNA of the CDR3: TGTGCCAGCAGTGACGGGACAGGGGTTCTGGGCACTGAAGCTTTCTTT. It translates to CASSDGTGVLGTEAFF.

CDR3 DNA sequence: TGTGCCAGCAGCCCCGGGGGGGGCGGAGAGACCCAGTACTTC. Residues: CASSPGGGGETQYF. V is TRBV7-2 and J is TRBJ2-5, with 8 bases lining up with TRBD2. V lost 5 bases and J lost 4; bases outside the gene matches: 6. Germline V gives CDR1 SGHTA, CDR2 FQGNSA. The CDR3 has 14 residues.

The V and J genes are TRBV29-1 and TRBJ1-2; D perhaps matches TRBD1 (5 bases). The CDR3 contains 12 residues. Trimming removed 4 bases at V and 4 bases at J, with 10 bases between. Looked up from germline, CDR1 is SQVTM and CDR2 is ANQGSEA. The CDR3, as DNA: TGCAGCGTTGGGGGCCGGACCTATGGCTACACCTTC. As protein: CSVGGRTYGYTF. The whole variable domain, remainder taken from reference TRBV29-1 and TRBJ1-2, is SAVISQKPSRDICQRGTSLTIQCQVDSQVTMMFWYRQQPGQSLTLIATANQGSEATYESGFVIDKFPISRPNLTFSTLTVSNMSPEDSSIYLCSVGGRTYGYTFGSGTRLTVV.

J is TRBJ1-4 and V is TRBV15, with D tentatively TRBD1 (5 bases). The CDR3 runs 13 residues. Germline V lookup: CDR1 LNHNV, CDR2 YYDKDF (reference sequence). Trimming took off 8 bases at V and 5 bases at J, with 12 bases between the two ends. In DNA form, the CDR3 reads TGTGCCACCGGGGTGGGGGGAAATGAAAAACTGTTTTTT. This sequence encodes CATGVGGNEKLFF.